The T cell receptor (beta chain) under discussion was sequenced for a study of tumor-infiltrating lymphocytes in oesophageal squamous cell carcinoma. In TCRdb, the PCR reads were re-called with MiXCR into one record per CDR3 protein. The data hold approximately 8,700 distinct CDR3 sequences, with 66% observed a single time. Trimming at V came to 1 base and at J to 5 bases, leaving 10 bases not matched to a gene. This CDR3 has 18 amino acids. Germline assignment: CDR1 MNHEY and CDR2 SMNVEV (reference sequence). The rearrangement uses TRBV27 and TRBJ2-3, with 12 nucleotides matching TRBD1. The source material was esophageal tumor tissue. The sequence came from a female donor with esophageal squamous cell carcinoma. The CDR3 reads CASSLFEPGQGAIDTQYF. The CDR3 region has the DNA TGTGCCAGCAGTTTATTCGAACCGGGACAGGGGGCAATAGATACGCAGTATTTT.